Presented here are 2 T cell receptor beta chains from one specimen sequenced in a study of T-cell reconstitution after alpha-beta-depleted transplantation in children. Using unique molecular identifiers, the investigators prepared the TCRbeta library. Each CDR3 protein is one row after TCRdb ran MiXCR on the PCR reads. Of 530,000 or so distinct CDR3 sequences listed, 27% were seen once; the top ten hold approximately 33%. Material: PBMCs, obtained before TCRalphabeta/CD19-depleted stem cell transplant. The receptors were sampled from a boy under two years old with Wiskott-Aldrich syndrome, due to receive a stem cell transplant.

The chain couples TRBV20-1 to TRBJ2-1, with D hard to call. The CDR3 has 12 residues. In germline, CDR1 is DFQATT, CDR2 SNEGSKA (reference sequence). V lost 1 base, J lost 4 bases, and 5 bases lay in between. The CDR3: CSARGQYNEQFF. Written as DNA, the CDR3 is TGCAGTGCTAGAGGGCAGTACAATGAGCAGTTCTTC.

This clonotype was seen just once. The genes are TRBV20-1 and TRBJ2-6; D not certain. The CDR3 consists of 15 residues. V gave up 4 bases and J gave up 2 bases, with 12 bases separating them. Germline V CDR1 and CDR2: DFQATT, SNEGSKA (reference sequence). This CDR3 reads CSATLIPAGANVLTF. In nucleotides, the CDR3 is TGCAGTGCTACCCTCATTCCGGCTGGGGCCAACGTCCTGACTTTC.